In this sample, the clone carrying this T cell receptor beta chain turned up a few times. Antigen: not known. TCRdb re-analysed the 5' RACE reads in MiXCR, keeping a single row per CDR3 protein. The sample consists of 1.5 million to 2 million distinct CDR3 sequences, around a third of them appearing once. The data were taken from a study of identical twins. Study observations and caveats: Twins shared beta out-of-frame sequences in excess, but this excess was weaker. Among monozygotic twins, out-of-frame TCR alpha sharing exceeded what models predicted.

The germline V and J ends were trimmed by 3 bases and 0 bases, with 14 bases remaining between them. CDR3 length: 15 amino acids. The germline V gene encodes CDR1 DFQATT and CDR2 SNEGSKA (reference sequence). This clonotype was obtained from a newborn girl in good health. Sequenced: cord blood. The chain combines TRBV20-1 with TRBJ1-2; no firm D call. In nucleotides, the CDR3 is TGCAGTGCTAGGATTGGTAGAGGGACTAACTATGGCTACACCTTC. Protein: CSARIGRGTNYGYTF.